This paragraph reports one TCR beta chain. What it recognizes is unknown. The data originate from a study of T cells in localized non-small cell lung cancer. Notes on the study in general: Since sequencing was restricted to only one region of the tumor, intratumor heterogeneity remains a possibility. In uninvolved adjacent lung, T cell clonality reached its highest value, exceeding tumor.

Libraries were prepared by immunoSEQ multiplex PCR; TCRdb keeps only in-frame clonotypes and omits some of them. The sample lists some 5,800 clones, approximately 24% occurring once. The CDR3 has 14 amino acids. V was shortened by 1 base and J by 5 bases, with 9 bases between the two germline ends. CDR1 SGHNT and CDR2 YENEEA come from the germline V gene. Sample: lung tumor tissue, taken before any cancer treatment. This chain links TRBV11-3 with TRBJ2-1; D is unresolved. The source is a female donor over 55 with stage I lung adenocarcinoma. This chain's CDR3 is CASSLVGLNNEQFF. In nucleotides, the CDR3 is TGTGCCAGCAGCTTAGTAGGGCTTAACAATGAGCAGTTCTTC. Complete variable domain (other parts from reference TRBV11-3 and TRBJ2-1): EAGVVQSPRYKIIEKKQPVAFWCNPISGHNTLYWYLQNLGQGPELLIRYENEEAVDDSQLPKDRFSAERLKGVDSTLKIQPAELGDSAVYLCASSLVGLNNEQFFGPGTRLTVL.